The sequence of this T cell receptor (beta chain) was determined in a study of early T cells in non-severe SARS-CoV-2 infection. This clonotype has just one count. The TCR library protocol attached unique molecular identifiers to the individual cDNA molecules. One entry per CDR3 protein, called by TCRdb with MiXCR from the 5' RACE reads. The table records roughly 48,000 distinct CDR3 sequences, around 7.5% of them present only once. The CDR3 is 14 amino acids. Trimming pared 5 bases from V and 8 bases from J, leaving 21 bases between. Germline loops: CDR1 DFQATT, CDR2 SNEGSKA (reference sequence). This chain uses TRBV20-1 with TRBJ1-1, with a tentative D call TRBD1 (5 bases). Sequencing was done on a sample of whole blood. This clonotype was sampled from an adult who was a healthcare worker with PCR-confirmed SARS-CoV-2 infection or an uninfected control (not recorded which). The CDR3 sequence: CSAGRSGIVSEAFF. CDR3 nucleotide sequence: TGCAGTGCTGGTCGTTCAGGGATAGTTTCAGAAGCTTTCTTT.